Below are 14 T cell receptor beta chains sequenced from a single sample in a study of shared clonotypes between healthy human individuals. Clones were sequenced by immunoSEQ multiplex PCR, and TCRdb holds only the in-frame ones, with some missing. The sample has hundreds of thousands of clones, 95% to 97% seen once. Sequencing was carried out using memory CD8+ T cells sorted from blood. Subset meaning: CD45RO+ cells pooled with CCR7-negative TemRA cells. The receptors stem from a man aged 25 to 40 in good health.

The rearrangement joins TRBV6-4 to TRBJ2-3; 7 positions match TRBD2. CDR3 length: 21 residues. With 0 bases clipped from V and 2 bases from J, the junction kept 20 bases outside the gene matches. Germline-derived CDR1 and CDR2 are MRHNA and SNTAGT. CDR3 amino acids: CASSDSDPGLPTASLTDTQYF. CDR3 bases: TGTGCCAGCAGTGACTCTGATCCGGGACTACCAACCGCCTCCCTCACAGATACGCAGTATTTT.

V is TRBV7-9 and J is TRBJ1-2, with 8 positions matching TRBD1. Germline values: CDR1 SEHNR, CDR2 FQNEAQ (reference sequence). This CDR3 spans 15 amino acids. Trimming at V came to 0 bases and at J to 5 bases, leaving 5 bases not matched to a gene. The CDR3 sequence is CASSLARGRGYGYTF. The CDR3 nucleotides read TGTGCCAGCAGCTTAGCCAGGGGGCGAGGGTATGGCTACACCTTC.

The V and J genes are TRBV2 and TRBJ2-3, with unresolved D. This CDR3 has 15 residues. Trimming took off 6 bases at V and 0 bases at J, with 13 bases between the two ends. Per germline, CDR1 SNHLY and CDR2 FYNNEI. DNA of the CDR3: TGTGCCAGCAGCCATACGGTAGTTAGCACAGATACGCAGTATTTT. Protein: CASSHTVVSTDTQYF. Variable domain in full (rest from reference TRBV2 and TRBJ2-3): EPEVTQTPSHQVTQMGQEVILRCVPISNHLYFYWYRQILGQKVEFLVSFYNNEISEKSEIFDDQFSVERPDGSNFTLKIRSTKLEDSAMYFCASSHTVVSTDTQYFGPGTRLTVL.

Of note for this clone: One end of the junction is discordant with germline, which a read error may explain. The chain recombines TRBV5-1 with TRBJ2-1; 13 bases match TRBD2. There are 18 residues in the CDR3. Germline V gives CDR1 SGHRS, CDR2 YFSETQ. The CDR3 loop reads CASSYSTTGLAGRNEQLF. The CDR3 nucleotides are TGCGCCAGCAGCTATAGTACTACGGGACTAGCGGGAAGGAATGAGCAGCTCTTC.

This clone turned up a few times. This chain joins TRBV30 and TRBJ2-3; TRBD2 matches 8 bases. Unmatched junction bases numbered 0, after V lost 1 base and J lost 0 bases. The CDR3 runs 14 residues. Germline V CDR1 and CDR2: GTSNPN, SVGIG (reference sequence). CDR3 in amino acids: CAWSASGSTDTQYF. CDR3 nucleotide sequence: TGTGCCTGGAGTGCTAGCGGGAGCACAGATACGCAGTATTTT.

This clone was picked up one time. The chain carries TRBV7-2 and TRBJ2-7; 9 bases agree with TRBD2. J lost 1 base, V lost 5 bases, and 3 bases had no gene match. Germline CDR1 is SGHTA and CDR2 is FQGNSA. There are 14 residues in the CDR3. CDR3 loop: CASSPSGTSYEQYF. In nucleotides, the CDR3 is TGTGCCAGCAGCCCTAGCGGGACATCCTACGAGCAGTACTTC. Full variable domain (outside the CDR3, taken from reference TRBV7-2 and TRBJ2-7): GAGVSQSPSNKVTEKGKDVELRCDPISGHTALYWYRQSLGQGLEFLIYFQGNSAPDKSGLPSDRFSAERTGGSVSTLTIQRTQQEDSAVYLCASSPSGTSYEQYFGPGTRLTVT.

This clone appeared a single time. This CDR3 reads CASSLWGTGGGGYTF. The DNA for the CDR3 is TGTGCCAGCAGTTTATGGGGGACAGGGGGAGGTGGCTACACCTTC. The V call is TRBV28, the J call TRBJ1-2; 11 bases align to TRBD1. The V and J ends lost 0 bases and 7 bases, in that order; junction bases with no gene match: 4. This CDR3 comprises 15 residues. CDR1 and CDR2 from the germline V gene are MDHEN and SYDVKM.

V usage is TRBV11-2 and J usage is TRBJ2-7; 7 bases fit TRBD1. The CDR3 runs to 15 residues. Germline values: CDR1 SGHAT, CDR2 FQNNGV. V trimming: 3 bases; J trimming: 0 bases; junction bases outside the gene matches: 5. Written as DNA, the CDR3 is TGTGCCAGCAGCTTGGAGACAGGGTACTCCTACGAGCAGTACTTC. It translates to CASSLETGYSYEQYF.

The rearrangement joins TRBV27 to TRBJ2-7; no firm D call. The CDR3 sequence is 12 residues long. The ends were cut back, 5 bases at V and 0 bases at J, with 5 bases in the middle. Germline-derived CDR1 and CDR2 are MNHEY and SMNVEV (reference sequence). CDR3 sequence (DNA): TGTGCCAGCAGTGTTAGCTCCTACGAGCAGTACTTC. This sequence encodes CASSVSSYEQYF.

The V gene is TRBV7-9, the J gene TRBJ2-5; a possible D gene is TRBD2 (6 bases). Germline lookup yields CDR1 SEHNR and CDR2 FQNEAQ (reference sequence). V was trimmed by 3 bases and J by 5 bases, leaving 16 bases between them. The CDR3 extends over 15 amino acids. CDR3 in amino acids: CASSFGDSRGETQYF. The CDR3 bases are TGTGCCAGCAGCTTTGGGGACTCTCGAGGGGAGACCCAGTACTTC.

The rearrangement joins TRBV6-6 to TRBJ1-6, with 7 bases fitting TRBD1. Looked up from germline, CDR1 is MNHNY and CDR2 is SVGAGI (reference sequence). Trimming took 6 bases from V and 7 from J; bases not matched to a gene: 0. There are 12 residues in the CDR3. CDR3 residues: CASRTGNSPLHF. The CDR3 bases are TGTGCCAGCAGGACAGGGAATTCACCCCTCCACTTT.

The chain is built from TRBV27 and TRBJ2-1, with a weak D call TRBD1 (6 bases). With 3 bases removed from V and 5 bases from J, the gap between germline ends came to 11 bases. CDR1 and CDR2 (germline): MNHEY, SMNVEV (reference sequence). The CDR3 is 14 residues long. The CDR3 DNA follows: TGTGCCAGCAGTTTCTCCGGACAGAACAATGAGCAGTTCTTC. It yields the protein CASSFSGQNNEQFF.

The CDR3 DNA sequence: TGTGCCAGAAGCTTACCCCTTTACGTAGAGGCTGAGAATGAAAAACTGTTTTTT. It yields the protein CARSLPLYVEAENEKLFF. The rearrangement joins TRBV5-3 to TRBJ1-4; D unresolved. TRBV5-3 carries the ORF label, with uncertain function. This CDR3 contains 18 residues. V lost 2 bases, J lost 5 bases, and 22 bases lay in between.

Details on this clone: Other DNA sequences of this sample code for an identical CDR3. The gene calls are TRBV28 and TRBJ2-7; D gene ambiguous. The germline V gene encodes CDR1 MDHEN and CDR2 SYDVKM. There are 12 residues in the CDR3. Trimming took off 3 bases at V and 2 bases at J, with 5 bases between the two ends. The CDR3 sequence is CASSFRPYEQYF. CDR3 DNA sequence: TGTGCCAGCAGTTTCCGGCCCTACGAGCAGTACTTC.